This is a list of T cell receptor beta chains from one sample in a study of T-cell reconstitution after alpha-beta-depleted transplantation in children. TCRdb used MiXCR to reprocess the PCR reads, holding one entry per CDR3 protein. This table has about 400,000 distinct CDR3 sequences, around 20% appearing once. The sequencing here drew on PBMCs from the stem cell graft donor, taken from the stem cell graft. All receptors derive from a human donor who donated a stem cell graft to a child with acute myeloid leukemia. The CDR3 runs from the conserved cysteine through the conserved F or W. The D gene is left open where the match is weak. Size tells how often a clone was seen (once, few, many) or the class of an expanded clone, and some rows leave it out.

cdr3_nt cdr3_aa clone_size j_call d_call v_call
TGTGCCAGCAGACGGACTAGCGGGGGACCAGATACGCAGTATTTT CASRRTSGGPDTQYF NA TRBJ2-3 TRBD2 TRBV7-2
TGCGCCAGCAGCTTGGAAGGGTTTGCTGGCTACACCTTC CASSLEGFAGYTF few TRBJ1-2 NA TRBV5-1
TGCAGTGCTGGGGGTGAAGGAACTGGAAACACCATATATTTT CSAGGEGTGNTIYF many TRBJ1-3 NA TRBV20-1
TGTGCCAGCAGCTTAGAAGGGTTTGGTGAGCAGTTCTTC CASSLEGFGEQFF NA TRBJ2-1 NA TRBV7-7
TGTGCCAGTAGTGTACAGACTGGAGTAGGTTACGAGCAGTACTTC CASSVQTGVGYEQYF NA TRBJ2-7 NA TRBV19
TGTGCCAGCAGCTTAGGACCTAGCCGACGCACAGATACGCAGTATTTT CASSLGPSRRTDTQYF NA TRBJ2-3 NA TRBV7-3
TGTGCCAGCAGGATGACAGGGGTCGAAAAACTGTTTTTT CASRMTGVEKLFF few TRBJ1-4 TRBD1 TRBV27
TGTGCCAGCAGCTTCAGGGGGTTGGGACCTGAAGCTTTCTTT CASSFRGLGPEAFF NA TRBJ1-1 TRBD1 TRBV3-1
TGTGCCAGCAGTTCCGCGGGACTTCCGCCGTACTTC CASSSAGLPPYF NA TRBJ2-5 NA TRBV12-3/TRBV12-4
TGCGCCAGCAGCCCCAGGAAGGGACTAGGCAAAAGCACAGATACGCAGTATTTT CASSPRKGLGKSTDTQYF many TRBJ2-3 TRBD2 TRBV4-1
TGCGCCAGCAGTGAGCTAACTAGCGGACCGAACACCGGGGAGCTGTTTTTT CASSELTSGPNTGELFF NA TRBJ2-2 TRBD2 TRBV10-2
TGTGCCAGCAGCTTAGGCTCAAGGAGGACAAAACATTTACTTAGGGATGAGCAGTTCTTC CASSLGSRRTKHLLRDEQFF NA TRBJ2-1 NA TRBV11-1
TGTGCCAGCAGTTACAGGGGCAATCAGCCCCAGCATTTT CASSYRGNQPQHF many TRBJ1-5 NA TRBV6-5
TGCAGTGCTAGAGATGGAGCCACGGGGACCAGGGCTGAAGCTTTCTTT CSARDGATGTRAEAFF many TRBJ1-1 NA TRBV20-1
TGTGCCAGCAGCCAAGACTGGACAGGGGTCACCGGGGAGCTGTTTTTT CASSQDWTGVTGELFF NA TRBJ2-2 TRBD1 TRBV3-1
TGTGCCAGCAGCCTGGCCGGGACTAGCGGCGAGCAGTACTTC CASSLAGTSGEQYF many TRBJ2-7 TRBD2 TRBV28
TGTGCCAGCAGTTTAGCCCCAGGAGGAGTCAACACCATATATTTT CASSLAPGGVNTIYF NA TRBJ1-3 NA TRBV12-3/TRBV12-4
TGCGCCAGCAGGGAGTTGAGCTCTGGAAACACCATATATTTT CASRELSSGNTIYF few TRBJ1-3 NA TRBV5-1
TGTGCCAGCAGTCAGGTGGGAGTGTTCGTAGAGACCCAGTACTTC CASSQVGVFVETQYF NA TRBJ2-5 NA TRBV28
TGTGCCACCAGCACTTCCAGGGGGTCCAATTCACCCCTCCACTTT CATSTSRGSNSPLHF few TRBJ1-6 TRBD1 TRBV15
TGTGCCAGCAGGACCGGGACGGGGAATTCACCCCTCCACTTT CASRTGTGNSPLHF NA TRBJ1-6 NA TRBV2
TGCAGTGCTAGTACGGGACAGGGGGCCTACGAGCAGTACTTC CSASTGQGAYEQYF few TRBJ2-7 TRBD1 TRBV20-1
TGCAGCGTTGACTGGTCTAAAGAGACCCAGTACTTC CSVDWSKETQYF few TRBJ2-5 NA TRBV29-1
TGTGCCAGCAGTTTTAGTGCTCAAGAGACCCAGTACTTC CASSFSAQETQYF few TRBJ2-5 NA TRBV6-2/TRBV6-3
TGTGCCAGCAGTGGAACAGACCGCACAGATACGCAGTATTTT CASSGTDRTDTQYF few TRBJ2-3 NA TRBV12-3/TRBV12-4
TGTGCCAGCAGTCAAGGGACAGGGGGCGCGTACGAGCAGTACTTC CASSQGTGGAYEQYF many TRBJ2-7 TRBD1 TRBV6-1
TGTGCCAGCAGATCCTCAACTCCCGCGGGGTACAATGAGCAGTTCTTC CASRSSTPAGYNEQFF NA TRBJ2-1 NA TRBV27
TGCGCCAGCAGTCCAGGTCGCAGCTCCAACACAGATACGCAGTATTTT CASSPGRSSNTDTQYF few TRBJ2-3 NA TRBV5-1
TGCGCCAGCAGCGAACTTGGGACAAGCACAGATACGCAGTATTTT CASSELGTSTDTQYF few TRBJ2-3 NA TRBV5-1
TGTGCCAGCAGCACAACGGACAGGGACACTGAAGCTTTCTTT CASSTTDRDTEAFF NA TRBJ1-1 TRBD1 TRBV9
TGTGCCACTTTGGGACTAGCGGGTCCCCACGAGCAGTTCTTC CATLGLAGPHEQFF NA TRBJ2-1 TRBD2 TRBV2
TGTGCCAGCAGTTCAAGCGGGAGGGCAACAGATACGCAGTATTTT CASSSSGRATDTQYF many TRBJ2-3 TRBD2 TRBV7-9
TGTGCCAGCAGTCCCACTGCCGGGACAGGGGTCACCGGGGAGCTGTTTTTT CASSPTAGTGVTGELFF few TRBJ2-2 TRBD1 TRBV27
TGTGCCAGCAGTTGGCGCGGAGGGAGGGAGACCCAGTACTTC CASSWRGGRETQYF NA TRBJ2-5 NA TRBV12-3/TRBV12-4
TGTGCCAGCAGCTCGTCCGGGACAGGGTCGTCAATGAACACTGAAGCTTTCTTT CASSSSGTGSSMNTEAFF once TRBJ1-1 TRBD1 TRBV7-3
TGTGCCAGCAGTCCCGAGTGGGCGGACACAGATACGCAGTATTTT CASSPEWADTDTQYF NA TRBJ2-3 NA TRBV12-3/TRBV12-4
TGCAGTGCTAGAATGGAGATGAGGGGAGCCTACGAGCAGTACTTC CSARMEMRGAYEQYF NA TRBJ2-7 NA TRBV20-1
TGTGCCAGCAACCTAGACGGCTACACTGAAGCTTTCTTT CASNLDGYTEAFF NA TRBJ1-1 NA TRBV28
TGTGCCAGCAAGCGAGCGGGAGACACCGGGGAGCTGTTTTTT CASKRAGDTGELFF once TRBJ2-2 TRBD2 TRBV7-3
TGTGCCAGCAGTGGGGGATCGTCTCTAAGTCAGCCCCAGCATTTT CASSGGSSLSQPQHF NA TRBJ1-5 NA TRBV25-1
TGTGCCAGCAGTTCGTTTAGCGGGAGAGGGCTCTTC CASSSFSGRGLF NA TRBJ2-1 TRBD2 TRBV28